The following is a T cell receptor beta chain sequence with its context. Its cognate antigen is unknown. Germline V gives CDR1 SGHRS, CDR2 YFSETQ. The CDR3 totals 15 residues. Trimming removed 2 bases from V and 2 bases from J, with 14 bases in between. This sample was included in a study of T cell repertoires in cytomegalovirus infection. Using its own MiXCR run on the reads, TCRdb lists one record per CDR3 protein. Of about 570,000 distinct CDR3 sequences listed, approximately 40% were seen once; the top ten hold 48%. This sequence joins TRBV5-1 and TRBJ2-7, with a weak D call TRBD2 (6 bases). The clonotype originates from a human donor in good health (CMV status not recorded). Some clones in this sample may be carry-over from other donors' samples. The sequencing here drew on cultured PBMCs, taken from culture after CMV antigen stimulation. The CDR3 sequence: CASSFLRGAAYEQYF. In nucleotides, the CDR3 is TGCGCCAGCAGCTTCCTTCGCGGGGCCGCCTACGAGCAGTACTTC.